Listed here are 27 T cell receptor beta chains from one sample, sequenced in a study of molecular identifiers for immune sequencing clone quantification. TCRdb itself ran the PCR reads through MiXCR, one entry per CDR3 protein. There are roughly 100,000 distinct CDR3 sequences in the sample; 30% to 45% occur only once, and 9% to 10% lies in the top ten. Sequencing was done on a sample of naive CD8+ T cells from blood, with Jurkat cell RNA spiked in. As to subset: FACS-sorted CD8+CD4-CCR7+CD45RA+ naive T cells. The source of these receptors is a human donor in good health. Some libraries in this study had Jurkat cell RNA spiked in.

There are a few counts of this clonotype. This chain joins TRBV28 and TRBJ2-5; possibly TRBD2 for D (6 bases). This CDR3 spans 15 amino acids. The germline V and J ends were trimmed by 4 bases and 7 bases, with 19 bases remaining between them. CDR1 and CDR2 from the germline V gene are MDHEN and SYDVKM. The DNA for the CDR3 is TGTGCCAGCAGTTCCCCCGGGAGAACCCTGGGGACCCAGTACTTC. It codes for CASSSPGRTLGTQYF.

This chain connects TRBV27 to TRBJ2-7, with TRBD1 identical over 8 bases. Unmatched junction bases numbered 4, after V lost 1 base and J lost 2 bases. CDR3 length equals 15 residues. Germline CDR1 MNHEY, CDR2 SMNVEV (reference sequence). CDR3 in DNA: TGTGCCAGCAGTTTATACCGGGACAGGCCCTACGAGCAGTACTTC. The encoded protein is CASSLYRDRPYEQYF.

This clonotype was seen only a few times. The genes are TRBV12-3 or TRBV12-4 and TRBJ2-4; D perhaps matches TRBD2 (5 bases). The CDR3 runs to 16 residues. The ends were cut back, 3 bases at V and 1 base at J, with 13 bases in the middle. CDR3 in amino acids: CASSFIGVMAKNIQYF. In DNA form, the CDR3 reads TGTGCCAGCAGTTTCATCGGGGTGATGGCCAAAAACATTCAGTACTTC.

This clonotype has more than one count but fewer than ten. The chain joins TRBV5-4 to TRBJ2-5; D ambiguous. Germline V gene lookup returns CDR1 SGHNT and CDR2 YYREEE (reference sequence). V gave up 0 bases and J gave up 1 base, with 10 bases separating them. This CDR3 spans 15 amino acids. Here the CDR3 reads CASSLGIGSQETQYF. The CDR3 DNA is TGTGCCAGCAGCTTGGGGATTGGTTCCCAAGAGACCCAGTACTTC.

In its sample, this clonotype was seen a few times. The genes are TRBV7-9 and TRBJ2-6; D gene uncertain. Per germline, CDR1 SEHNR and CDR2 FQNEAQ (reference sequence). Trimming cost V 4 bases and J 2 bases, with 21 bases left between them. CDR3 length: 19 residues. CDR3 loop: CASSYGSTEFDTGANVLTF. CDR3 in DNA: TGTGCCAGCAGCTACGGGTCTACAGAGTTCGACACTGGGGCCAACGTCCTGACTTTC.

V gene TRBV20-1 combines with J gene TRBJ2-5; perhaps TRBD2 as D (5 bases). This CDR3 region has 14 residues. The germline V gene has CDR1 DFQATT and CDR2 SNEGSKA (reference sequence). Trimming took 3 bases from V and 2 from J, leaving 13 bases between them. CDR3 DNA: TGCAGTGCTAGTCGAGGGAGCCGACAAGAGACCCAGTACTTC. Translating it yields CSASRGSRQETQYF.

This clonotype occurred once. A much bigger clone sits one base away, suggesting this may be a read error. The gene calls are TRBV20-1 and TRBJ1-5, with D uncertain. Trimming left V 0 bases short and J 11 bases short, with 11 bases between. Germline V gives CDR1 DFQATT, CDR2 SNEGSKA (reference sequence). The CDR3 covers 12 residues. As DNA, the CDR3 is TGCAGTGCTAGAGACCTATCAGGCTCCCAGCATTTT. It codes for CSARDLSGSQHF.

This clonotype has ten or more counts. The rearrangement links TRBV12-3 or TRBV12-4 to TRBJ2-3; 8 positions match TRBD2. This CDR3 has 13 residues. The ends lost 6 bases at V and 11 bases at J; junction bases unmatched: 10. The CDR3 sequence: CASRRGSGSKQYF. The CDR3 DNA reads as TGTGCCAGCAGGCGAGGAAGCGGGAGTAAGCAGTATTTT.

The chain couples TRBV18 to TRBJ1-1; D unclear. V was clipped by 3 bases and J by 8 bases, with 13 bases between them. Germline V CDR1 and CDR2: KGHSH, LQKENI. There are 13 residues in the CDR3. CDR3 DNA: TGTGCCAGCTCACCCTACGTCGAAAGGGAAGCTTTCTTT. This gives the protein CASSPYVEREAFF. Full variable domain (outside the CDR3, taken from reference TRBV18 and TRBJ1-1): NAGVMQNPRHLVRRRGQEARLRCSPMKGHSHVYWYRQLPEEGLKFMVYLQKENIIDESGMPKERFSAEFPKEGPSILRIQQVVRGDSAAYFCASSPYVEREAFFGQGTRLTVV.

Worth noting for this clonotype: Relative to the germline gene, one junction end is altered; a read error may explain this. V usage is TRBV7-2 and J usage is TRBJ1-1; D uncertain. The germline gives CDR1 SGHTA, CDR2 FQGNSA. CDR3 length: 11 amino acids. The CDR3 bases are TGTGCCGGCAGCTTAGCGCTCCGGGCTATCTTT. It specifies CAGSLALRAIF.

The chain links TRBV7-6 to TRBJ2-7, with D perhaps TRBD2 (5 bases). The germline CDR1 and CDR2 sequences are SGHVS and FNYEAQ. The length of the CDR3 is 13 residues. V was shortened by 5 bases and J by 7 bases, with 15 bases between the two germline ends. Here the CDR3 DNA reads TGTGCCAGCAGCCCCGGAGGTGGTGGGGAGCAGTACTTC. Protein sequence: CASSPGGGGEQYF.

Concerning this clonotype itself: Since no conserved phenylalanine or tryptophan closes the CDR3, a read error is the likely cause. This sequence joins TRBV20-1 and TRBJ1-5, with 10 bases lining up with TRBD1. The V segment lost 0 bases and the J segment 4 bases; nucleotides outside the gene matches: 6. The CDR3 is made up of 16 amino acids. Germline loops: CDR1 DFQATT, CDR2 SNEGSKA (reference sequence). The CDR3 loop reads CSARDAGTGVNQPQHS. Here the CDR3 DNA reads TGCAGTGCTAGAGATGCCGGGACAGGGGTAAATCAGCCCCAGCATTCT.

In its sample, this clonotype was seen a few times. The V call is TRBV6-2 or TRBV6-3, the J call TRBJ2-5, with D unclear. CDR1 and CDR2 (germline): MNHEY, SVGEGT. The V and J ends lost 6 bases and 2 bases respectively, with 10 bases between them. The CDR3 contains 13 residues. The CDR3 spells CASRDDNQETQYF. CDR3 sequence (DNA): TGTGCCAGCAGGGATGATAATCAAGAGACCCAGTACTTC.

For this clonotype: A much larger clone differs by one base, so this may be a read error. This chain joins TRBV28 and TRBJ2-1, with D possibly TRBD2 on 6 matching bases. Trimming removed 2 bases at V and 7 bases at J, with 18 bases between. There are 16 residues in the CDR3. Germline V gene data show CDR1 as MDHEN and CDR2 as SYDVKM. CDR3 residues: CASSLLRSCGNNEQFF. CDR3 bases: TGTGCCAGCAGTTTACTTCGGTCTTGCGGGAATAATGAGCAGTTCTTC.

This chain uses TRBV9 with TRBJ1-5; D is ambiguous. The CDR3 has 13 residues. V was shortened by 0 bases and J by 2 bases, with 3 bases between the two germline ends. Germline CDR1 reads SGDLS; CDR2 reads YYNGEE. The CDR3 coding sequence is TGTGCCAGCAGCGTAGCGGGCAATCAGCCCCAGCATTTT. Protein sequence: CASSVAGNQPQHF.

This clonotype has just a few counts. V gene TRBV29-1 combines with J gene TRBJ2-7; possibly TRBD1 for D (6 bases). There are 12 residues in the CDR3. V lost 4 bases, J lost 3 bases, and 10 bases lay in between. Germline-derived CDR1 and CDR2 are SQVTM and ANQGSEA. The CDR3 loop is CSVVTGFYEQYF. CDR3 bases: TGCAGCGTTGTAACAGGGTTCTACGAGCAGTACTTC.

As concerns this clonotype: This may arise from a read error, as a much more abundant clone is one base away. The rearrangement links TRBV28 to TRBJ1-5, with D possibly matching TRBD1 (6 bases). CDR3 length: 14 residues. Germline CDR1 MDHEN, CDR2 SYDVKM. In DNA, the CDR3 is TGTGCCAGCAGACAGGGAATTAGCTATCAGCCCCAGCATTTT. Protein sequence: CASRQGISYQPQHF.

This CDR3 reads CASRDGVNQPQHF. The CDR3 coding sequence is TGTGCCAGCAGAGACGGCGTCAATCAGCCCCAGCATTTT. The V gene is TRBV6-2 or TRBV6-3, the J gene TRBJ1-5; D gene ambiguous. CDR1 is MNHEY, CDR2 SVGEGT, per germline. Trimming stripped 6 bases from V and 3 bases from J, with 9 bases between. The CDR3 consists of 13 residues.

V is TRBV2 and J is TRBJ2-7; tentative D call: TRBD2 (6 bases). The CDR3 totals 15 residues. From germline, CDR1 is SNHLY and CDR2 FYNNEI. Trimming stripped 0 bases from V and 3 bases from J, with 12 bases between. The CDR3 region is CASSEAYGGIYEQYF. The CDR3 nucleotides read TGTGCCAGCAGTGAAGCGTACGGGGGTATCTACGAGCAGTACTTC.

Concerning this clonotype: A much bigger clone sits one base away, suggesting this may be a read error. Since the CDR3 does not end with the conserved phenylalanine or tryptophan, this likely comes from a read error. The chain carries TRBV7-9 and TRBJ2-7; D is uncertain. In germline, CDR1 is SEHNR, CDR2 FQNEAQ (reference sequence). CDR3 length: 12 amino acids. V lost 2 bases and J lost 7, with 9 bases in between. The CDR3 here is CASSLTANEQYL. CDR3 coding DNA: TGTGCCAGCAGCTTAACAGCGAATGAGCAGTACCTC.

A word on this clonotype: A read error may account for a junction end that differs from germline. CDR3 in amino acids: CASSTTGAASWANVLTF. Written as DNA, the CDR3 is TGTGCCAGCAGTACGACAGGAGCTGCCTCTTGGGCCAACGTCCTGACTTTC. The gene calls are TRBV27 and TRBJ2-6; D is possibly TRBD1 (6 bases). The CDR3 covers 17 residues. Germline lookup yields CDR1 MNHEY and CDR2 SMNVEV (reference sequence).

In its sample, this clonotype is medium-sized. The chain employs TRBV19 and TRBJ1-1; 7 bases fit TRBD1. Germline CDR1 reads LNHDA; CDR2 reads SQIVND (reference sequence). Trimming removed 7 bases from V and 8 bases from J; junction bases left unmatched: 13. The CDR3 covers 14 residues. In DNA, the CDR3 is TGTGCCAGTAATCCCATAGGGGGCGAAAAAGAAGCTTTCTTT. Amino acids: CASNPIGGEKEAFF.

A note on this clonotype: A much larger clone lies one base from this, so it may be a read error. A read error is likely, as this CDR3 ends without the conserved phenylalanine or tryptophan. The chain has TRBV28 and TRBJ1-5; no firm D call. CDR1 and CDR2 (germline): MDHEN, SYDVKM. The CDR3 extends over 13 amino acids. V was clipped by 8 bases and J by 3 bases, with 11 bases between them. The CDR3 sequence is CASSDTINQPQHY. The CDR3 DNA reads as TGTGCCAGCTCCGACACCATCAATCAGCCCCAGCATTAT.

To note about this clonotype: A much bigger clone sits one base away, suggesting this may be a read error. The chain links TRBV5-1 to TRBJ2-5, with 10 bases matching TRBD2. V trimming: 4 bases; J trimming: 3 bases; junction bases outside the gene matches: 6. Germline CDR1 and CDR2: SGHRS and YFSETQ. This CDR3 contains 15 residues. CDR3 sequence: CASSMSLAGEETQYF. Here the CDR3 DNA reads TGCGCCAGCAGCATGTCCCTAGCGGGAGAAGAGACCCAGTACTTC.

The chain has TRBV7-9 and TRBJ1-2; D unresolved. CDR3 length equals 11 residues. V was cut by 5 bases and J by 3 bases, with 4 bases left in between. Germline values: CDR1 SEHNR, CDR2 FQNEAQ (reference sequence). The CDR3: CASSTDYGYTF. Here the CDR3 DNA reads TGTGCCAGCAGCACGGACTATGGCTACACCTTC.

The rearrangement joins TRBV6-1 to TRBJ1-6; D is unresolved. Trimming pared 2 bases from V and 14 bases from J, leaving 10 bases between. CDR1 MNHNS and CDR2 SASEGT come from the germline V gene. This CDR3 is built from 12 residues. The CDR3: CASSEWFEALHF. Here the CDR3 DNA reads TGTGCCAGCAGTGAATGGTTCGAGGCCCTCCACTTT.

This clonotype has more than one count but fewer than ten. V and J are TRBV5-1 and TRBJ2-5, with D maybe TRBD2 (5 bases). This CDR3 has 17 residues. V shed 0 bases and J shed 5 bases, with 20 bases lying between them. CDR1 and CDR2 (germline): SGHRS, YFSETQ. The CDR3 is CASSLVSWTSRGETQYF. The CDR3 DNA reads TGCGCCAGCAGCTTGGTGTCTTGGACCTCGAGAGGGGAGACCCAGTACTTC.